This record concerns one T cell receptor (beta chain) sequence. Its antigen is as yet unknown. An end of the junction does not agree with germline; a read error may underlie this. Germline V gene data show CDR1 as LGHDT and CDR2 as YNNKEL (reference sequence). CDR3 length: 14 amino acids. This specimen belongs to a study of identical twins. Each cDNA held unique molecular identifiers, and template switching gave it a universal primer site. MiXCR, run by TCRdb on the 5' RACE reads, gives a single entry per CDR3 protein. The top ten clones hold about 0.27% of a sample with some 1,600,000 distinct CDR3 sequences, roughly 35% of them seen once. Study-wide results and limits: Among monozygotic twins, out-of-frame TCR alpha sharing exceeded what models predicted. Invariant MAIT and iNKT cells may have partly biased zero-insertion analyses. Sequences that were beta out-of-frame showed weaker excess twin sharing.

This clonotype originated in a newborn girl in good health. V usage is TRBV3-1 and J usage is TRBJ2-1, with 7 positions matching TRBD2. Sequenced material: cord blood. For the CDR3, the DNA is TGTGCCAGCAGCCTCGGACTAGTAGGCAATGAGCGGTTCTTC. Amino acid sequence: CASSLGLVGNERFF.